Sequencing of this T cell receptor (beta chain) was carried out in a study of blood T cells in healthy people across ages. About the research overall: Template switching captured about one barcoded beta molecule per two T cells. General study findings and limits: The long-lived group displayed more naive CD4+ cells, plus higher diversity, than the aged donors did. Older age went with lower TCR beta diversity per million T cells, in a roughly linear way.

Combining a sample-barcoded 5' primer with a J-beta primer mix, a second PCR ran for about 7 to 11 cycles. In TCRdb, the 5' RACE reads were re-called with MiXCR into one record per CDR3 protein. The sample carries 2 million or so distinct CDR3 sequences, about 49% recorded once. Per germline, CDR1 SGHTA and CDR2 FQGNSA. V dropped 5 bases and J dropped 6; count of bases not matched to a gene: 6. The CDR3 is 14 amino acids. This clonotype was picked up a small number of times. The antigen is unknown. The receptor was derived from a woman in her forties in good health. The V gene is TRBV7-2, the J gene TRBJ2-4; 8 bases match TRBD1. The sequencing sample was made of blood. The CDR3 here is CASSRDRGGNIQYF. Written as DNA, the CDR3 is TGTGCCAGCAGCCGAGACAGGGGAGGAAACATTCAGTACTTC.